This is a list of T cell receptor beta chains from one sample in a study of shared clonotypes between healthy human individuals. TCRdb's copy holds only in-frame clones and misses some; the assay was immunoSEQ multiplex PCR. The repertoire consists of some 1 million clones, with approximately 76% occurring once and the leading ten covering less than 1.5%. The sequenced material came from memory CD4+ T cells sorted from blood. The receptors derive from a man aged 18 to 30 in good health. The CDR3 runs from the conserved cysteine through the conserved F or W. Each record gives: V gene, J gene, D gene, clone size, CDR3 protein, CDR3 DNA. A D gene is named only where the DNA matches it firmly. Size is stated for part of the rows, as once, few or many counts, or as a class when the clone is expanded.

V gene: TRBV5-1
J gene: TRBJ1-3
D gene: -
clone size: -
CDR3 protein: CASSPELAGGNTIYF
CDR3 DNA: TGCGCCAGCAGCCCGGAATTGGCGGGAGGAAACACCATATATTTT

V gene: TRBV11-2
J gene: TRBJ2-7
D gene: -
clone size: few
CDR3 protein: CASSLEVGRGYEQYF
CDR3 DNA: TGTGCCAGCAGCTTAGAGGTGGGACGTGGCTACGAGCAGTACTTC

V gene: TRBV30
J gene: TRBJ2-1
D gene: -
clone size: -
CDR3 protein: CAWATSRSYNEQFF
CDR3 DNA: TGTGCCTGGGCGACTTCACGGAGCTACAATGAGCAGTTCTTC

V gene: TRBV18
J gene: TRBJ2-5
D gene: -
clone size: -
CDR3 protein: CASSPSVRDATAAETQYF
CDR3 DNA: TGTGCCAGCTCACCTTCTGTCCGGGACGCCACCGCCGCGGAGACCCAGTACTTC

V gene: TRBV5-1
J gene: TRBJ1-1
D gene: -
clone size: many
CDR3 protein: CASNRDTEAFF
CDR3 DNA: TGCGCCAGCAACAGGGACACTGAAGCTTTCTTT

V gene: TRBV15
J gene: TRBJ1-3
D gene: -
clone size: -
CDR3 protein: CATSRDRTLSGNTIYF
CDR3 DNA: TGTGCCACCAGCAGAGATAGGACCCTCTCTGGAAACACCATATATTTT

V gene: TRBV5-1
J gene: TRBJ2-7
D gene: -
clone size: -
CDR3 protein: CASSSGVARDEQYF
CDR3 DNA: TGCGCCAGCAGCAGTGGGGTAGCGAGGGACGAGCAGTACTTC

V gene: TRBV9
J gene: TRBJ2-5
D gene: -
clone size: -
CDR3 protein: CASSVVSGIQETQYF
CDR3 DNA: TGTGCCAGCAGCGTAGTCTCAGGCATACAAGAGACCCAGTACTTC

V gene: TRBV7-9
J gene: TRBJ2-5
D gene: TRBD1
clone size: -
CDR3 protein: CASSSPRGRLQETQYF
CDR3 DNA: TGTGCCAGCAGTTCCCCCAGGGGGCGGCTCCAAGAGACCCAGTACTTC

V gene: TRBV4-1
J gene: TRBJ2-7
D gene: TRBD2
clone size: -
CDR3 protein: CASSSLAGTGNEQYF
CDR3 DNA: TGCGCCAGCAGCTCCTTAGCGGGGACTGGGAACGAGCAGTACTTC

V gene: TRBV9
J gene: TRBJ1-1
D gene: -
clone size: -
CDR3 protein: CASSVGGGRGNTEAFF
CDR3 DNA: TGTGCCAGCAGCGTAGGTGGAGGCAGGGGAAACACTGAAGCTTTCTTT

V gene: TRBV5-1
J gene: TRBJ1-2
D gene: TRBD1
clone size: -
CDR3 protein: CASSPGQGRDYTF
CDR3 DNA: TGCGCCAGCAGCCCAGGACAGGGGAGAGACTACACCTTC

V gene: TRBV14
J gene: TRBJ1-5
D gene: TRBD1
clone size: few
CDR3 protein: CASSQGTGRAPQHF
CDR3 DNA: TGTGCCAGCAGCCAGGGGACAGGGCGAGCCCCCCAGCATTTT

V gene: TRBV28
J gene: TRBJ2-5
D gene: -
clone size: once
CDR3 protein: CASNRRSETQYF
CDR3 DNA: TGTGCCAGCAATCGGAGGTCTGAGACCCAGTACTTC

V gene: TRBV5-1
J gene: TRBJ2-3
D gene: -
clone size: -
CDR3 protein: CASSFGEPTDTQYF
CDR3 DNA: TGCGCCAGCAGCTTTGGGGAACCCACAGATACGCAGTATTTT

V gene: TRBV29-1
J gene: TRBJ2-2
D gene: TRBD2
clone size: -
CDR3 protein: CSVLHLTSGNTGELFF
CDR3 DNA: TGCAGCGTTCTCCACCTGACTAGCGGGAACACCGGGGAGCTGTTTTTT

V gene: TRBV15
J gene: TRBJ1-5
D gene: -
clone size: -
CDR3 protein: CATSREGGLKEPQHF
CDR3 DNA: TGTGCCACCAGCAGAGAGGGAGGACTGAAGGAGCCCCAGCATTTT

V gene: TRBV18
J gene: TRBJ2-7
D gene: TRBD2
clone size: -
CDR3 protein: CASSPQGLAGYEQYF
CDR3 DNA: TGTGCCAGCTCACCACAGGGACTAGCGGGCTACGAGCAGTACTTC

V gene: TRBV5-6
J gene: TRBJ2-7
D gene: -
clone size: -
CDR3 protein: CASSSETTTYEQYF
CDR3 DNA: TGTGCCAGCAGCTCGGAGACTACCACCTACGAGCAGTACTTC

V gene: TRBV7-9
J gene: TRBJ1-1
D gene: -
clone size: -
CDR3 protein: CASSPWAGLNTEAFF
CDR3 DNA: TGTGCCAGCAGCCCCTGGGCGGGGCTGAACACTGAAGCTTTCTTT

V gene: TRBV6-1
J gene: TRBJ1-1
D gene: -
clone size: -
CDR3 protein: CASLLKGPAFF
CDR3 DNA: TGTGCCAGCTTACTAAAGGGGCCAGCTTTCTTT

V gene: TRBV6-5
J gene: TRBJ2-3
D gene: -
clone size: -
CDR3 protein: CASSYSYSHTDTQYF
CDR3 DNA: TGTGCCAGCAGTTACTCGTACTCCCACACAGATACGCAGTATTTT

V gene: TRBV5-1
J gene: TRBJ2-7
D gene: TRBD1
clone size: -
CDR3 protein: CASSLGTGGREQYF
CDR3 DNA: TGCGCCAGCAGCTTGGGTACAGGGGGCCGCGAGCAGTACTTC

V gene: TRBV7-9
J gene: TRBJ2-1
D gene: -
clone size: -
CDR3 protein: CASSLGTQGKQFF
CDR3 DNA: TGTGCCAGCAGCTTAGGTACTCAGGGAAAGCAGTTCTTC

V gene: TRBV7-2
J gene: TRBJ1-6
D gene: -
clone size: -
CDR3 protein: CASSLGRRDSPLHF
CDR3 DNA: TGTGCCAGCAGCTTGGGCCGGCGGGATTCACCCCTCCACTTT

V gene: TRBV5-1
J gene: TRBJ2-1
D gene: -
clone size: few
CDR3 protein: CASSTQAASSYNEQFF
CDR3 DNA: TGCGCCAGCAGCACCCAGGCGGCTTCCTCCTACAATGAGCAGTTCTTC

V gene: TRBV14
J gene: TRBJ2-7
D gene: -
clone size: once
CDR3 protein: CASSQDEIRPYEQYF
CDR3 DNA: TGTGCCAGCAGCCAAGACGAGATAAGGCCCTACGAGCAGTACTTC

V gene: TRBV27
J gene: TRBJ2-3
D gene: TRBD2
clone size: few
CDR3 protein: CASYTGTSGTDTQYF
CDR3 DNA: TGTGCCAGCTACACCGGGACTAGCGGGACGGATACGCAGTATTTT

V gene: TRBV9
J gene: TRBJ2-1
D gene: -
clone size: once
CDR3 protein: CASSVGTESHNEQFF
CDR3 DNA: TGTGCCAGCAGCGTCGGGACGGAATCCCACAATGAGCAGTTCTTC

V gene: TRBV9
J gene: TRBJ1-1
D gene: TRBD1
clone size: -
CDR3 protein: CASSVAQGGTEAFF
CDR3 DNA: TGTGCCAGCAGCGTAGCACAGGGGGGGACTGAAGCTTTCTTT

V gene: TRBV6-6
J gene: TRBJ2-7
D gene: -
clone size: -
CDR3 protein: CASSYSTAYEQYF
CDR3 DNA: TGTGCCAGCAGTTACTCGACGGCCTACGAGCAGTACTTC

V gene: TRBV9
J gene: TRBJ2-7
D gene: TRBD2
clone size: -
CDR3 protein: CASSVGISGTLEQYF
CDR3 DNA: TGTGCCAGCAGCGTAGGAATTAGCGGGACCCTGGAGCAGTACTTC

V gene: TRBV5-4
J gene: TRBJ2-3
D gene: TRBD1
clone size: -
CDR3 protein: CASSERQGPSTDTQYF
CDR3 DNA: TGTGCCAGCAGCGAACGACAGGGGCCTAGCACAGATACGCAGTATTTT

V gene: TRBV2
J gene: TRBJ2-7
D gene: TRBD1
clone size: -
CDR3 protein: CASRDRFLGEQYF
CDR3 DNA: TGTGCCAGCAGGGACAGGTTTTTGGGCGAGCAGTACTTC

V gene: TRBV19
J gene: TRBJ1-5
D gene: -
clone size: -
CDR3 protein: CASTPLSSNQPQHF
CDR3 DNA: TGTGCCAGTACCCCTCTGTCTAGCAATCAGCCCCAGCATTTT

V gene: TRBV9
J gene: TRBJ2-1
D gene: -
clone size: -
CDR3 protein: CASSAGRGGYNEQFF
CDR3 DNA: TGTGCCAGCAGCGCCGGCAGGGGGGGCTACAATGAGCAGTTCTTC

V gene: TRBV6-1
J gene: TRBJ2-7
D gene: TRBD1
clone size: -
CDR3 protein: CASSEPHRGPGEQYF
CDR3 DNA: TGTGCCAGCAGTGAACCGCACAGGGGGCCGGGCGAGCAGTACTTC

V gene: TRBV27
J gene: TRBJ1-2
D gene: -
clone size: once
CDR3 protein: CASSSRANYGYTF
CDR3 DNA: TGTGCCAGCAGTTCCAGAGCTAACTATGGCTACACCTTC

V gene: TRBV9
J gene: TRBJ1-1
D gene: TRBD1
clone size: -
CDR3 protein: CASSLQGALNTEAFF
CDR3 DNA: TGTGCCAGCAGTCTACAGGGGGCATTGAACACTGAAGCTTTCTTT

V gene: TRBV6-1
J gene: TRBJ2-7
D gene: -
clone size: -
CDR3 protein: CASSEGKGEQYF
CDR3 DNA: TGTGCCAGCAGTGAAGGGAAAGGCGAGCAGTACTTC

V gene: TRBV4-2
J gene: TRBJ1-6
D gene: -
clone size: -
CDR3 protein: CASSQVGNNSPLHF
CDR3 DNA: TGTGCCAGCAGCCAAGTTGGTAATAATTCACCCCTCCACTTT

V gene: TRBV5-1
J gene: TRBJ2-7
D gene: TRBD2
clone size: -
CDR3 protein: CASSLTGGIHEQYF
CDR3 DNA: TGCGCCAGCAGCTTGACGGGAGGGATCCACGAGCAGTACTTC